The clone carrying this TCR beta chain occurred a few times. The antigen is unknown. This sample was taken from a study of T cell repertoires in cytomegalovirus infection. The trim removed 6 bases at V and 5 bases at J, leaving 19 bases unmatched. This CDR3 is built from 17 residues. Germline values: CDR1 SGHDT, CDR2 YYEEEE. TCRdb fed the reads into MiXCR, producing one record per CDR3 protein. The profile shows about 830,000 distinct CDR3 sequences, roughly 33% of them singletons. This sequence was found in a human donor in good health (CMV status not recorded). Some clones in this sample may be carry-over from other donors' samples. The chain employs TRBV5-6 and TRBJ1-1, with 7 bases that match TRBD1. The sequenced sample was cultured CD8+ T cells from PBMCs, obtained from culture after CMV antigen stimulation. CDR3 amino acids: CASTLDREGQKDTEAFF. The CDR3 bases are TGTGCCAGCACCCTCGACAGGGAAGGACAGAAAGATACTGAAGCTTTCTTT.